A single sample gave rise to the 8 T cell receptor beta chains below, sequenced in a study of cytomegalovirus exposure and HLA in healthy donors. The PCR contained 60 Vbeta and 13 Jbeta primers. Here immunoSEQ multiplex PCR was the method, and the copy in TCRdb shows in-frame clones only, minus some. The sample has 100,000 to 150,000 clones, about 74% seen once. The sample was PBMCs. The receptors shown here come from a woman aged 50 to 60 in good health and CMV-seropositive.

The count of this clone is one. The chain employs TRBV5-8 and TRBJ1-2, with TRBD1 identical over 10 bases. This CDR3 spans 15 amino acids. J gave up 4 bases and V 3 bases, and 6 bases lay outside the gene matches. The germline V gene has CDR1 SGHTS and CDR2 YDEGEE. Written as DNA, the CDR3 is TGTGCCAGCAGCTCCGGGACAGGGGCCGTCTATGGCTACACCTTC. Translated, it gives CASSSGTGAVYGYTF.

There are a few counts of this clone. The chain carries TRBV14 and TRBJ2-3; D perhaps matches TRBD2 (6 bases). From germline, CDR1 is SGHDN and CDR2 FVKESK. The CDR3 loop spans 16 amino acids. The V gene lost 1 base and the J gene lost 0 bases, with 11 bases spanning the gap. Written as DNA, the CDR3 is TGTGCCAGCAGCCAAGGCCGGGGGATTAGCACAGATACGCAGTATTTT. Translating gives CASSQGRGISTDTQYF.

The rearrangement uses TRBV2 and TRBJ2-2; tentative D call: TRBD2 (6 bases). CDR1 is SNHLY, CDR2 FYNNEI, per germline. The length of the CDR3 is 13 residues. V lost 6 bases and J lost 6, with 11 bases in between. The CDR3 region is CASREGRAGELFF. CDR3 sequence (DNA): TGTGCCAGCAGGGAGGGTAGGGCCGGGGAGCTGTTTTTT.

The V call is TRBV27, the J call TRBJ1-2, with a weak D call TRBD1 (6 bases). Germline lookup yields CDR1 MNHEY and CDR2 SMNVEV (reference sequence). Trimming removed 3 bases at V and 9 bases at J, with 17 bases between. The CDR3 is made up of 14 amino acids. The CDR3 loop is CASSFRGYDVRYTF. CDR3 coding DNA: TGTGCCAGCAGTTTTAGGGGGTACGACGTCCGCTACACCTTC.

The J gene is TRBJ1-6, the V gene TRBV7-8; tentative D call: TRBD1 (5 bases). CDR1 is SGHVS and CDR2 is FQNEAQ in the germline V gene. This CDR3 contains 15 residues. V lost 5 bases and J 0 bases, leaving 8 bases between the germline ends. The CDR3 spells CASSPTDSYNSPLHF. As DNA, the CDR3 is TGTGCCAGCAGCCCGACAGACTCCTATAATTCACCCCTCCACTTT.

DNA of the CDR3: TGCGCCAGCAGTGACTCTGACAGGGGGCGCGGAGTTGGGCGGGGCAATCAGCCCCAGCATTTT. Residues: CASSDSDRGRGVGRGNQPQHF. The rearrangement links TRBV10-1 to TRBJ1-5; the match to TRBD1 covers 10 bases. The V and J ends lost 3 bases and 2 bases, in that order; junction bases with no gene match: 19. The CDR3 is 21 amino acids. Germline V gene sequence: CDR1 WNHNN, CDR2 SYGVQD (reference sequence).

The chain has TRBV6-6 and TRBJ2-2; 10 bases are a match to TRBD1. The CDR3 covers 16 residues. After removal of 7 bases from V and 4 bases from J, the junction contained 9 bases not matched to a gene. Germline CDR1 is MNHNY and CDR2 is SVGAGI (reference sequence). CDR3 protein: CASISGQGIGTGELFF. CDR3 in DNA: TGTGCCAGCATCTCGGGACAGGGGATTGGCACCGGGGAGCTGTTTTTT.

This CDR3 is CASSLGSGLGQETQYF. The CDR3 DNA reads TGTGCCAGCAGCTTAGGGTCAGGGCTCGGCCAAGAGACCCAGTACTTC. The chain couples TRBV7-9 to TRBJ2-5; TRBD1 might be the D (5 bases). Germline V gives CDR1 SEHNR, CDR2 FQNEAQ (reference sequence). The CDR3 has 16 amino acids. The V and J ends lost 1 base and 1 base respectively, with 13 bases between them. Based on the CDR3 plus reference TRBV7-9 and TRBJ2-5, the full variable domain is DTGVSQNPRHKITKRGQNVTFRCDPISEHNRLYWYRQTLGQGPEFLTYFQNEAQLEKSRLLSDRFSAERPKGSFSTLEIQRTEQGDSAMYLCASSLGSGLGQETQYFGPGTRLLVL.